This TCR beta chain was obtained from a study of blood T cell repertoires in COVID-19. The V gene's germline CDR1 is SGHTA and CDR2 FQGNSA. The CDR3 runs to 16 residues. With 0 bases removed from V and 0 bases from J, the gap between germline ends came to 8 bases. Produced via immunoSEQ multiplex PCR; TCRdb's table is partial and in-frame only. The table lists around 380,000 clones, more than 70% of them singletons, with 1.3% in the top ten. Sequenced: PBMCs or T cells enriched from blood (not recorded which). The TCR was taken from a young man who had recovered from COVID-19. The gene calls are TRBV7-2 and TRBJ2-2, with a weak D call TRBD1 (6 bases). CDR3 coding DNA: TGTGCCAGCAGCTTAGCCGGGACAACGAACACCGGGGAGCTGTTTTTT. It translates to CASSLAGTTNTGELFF.